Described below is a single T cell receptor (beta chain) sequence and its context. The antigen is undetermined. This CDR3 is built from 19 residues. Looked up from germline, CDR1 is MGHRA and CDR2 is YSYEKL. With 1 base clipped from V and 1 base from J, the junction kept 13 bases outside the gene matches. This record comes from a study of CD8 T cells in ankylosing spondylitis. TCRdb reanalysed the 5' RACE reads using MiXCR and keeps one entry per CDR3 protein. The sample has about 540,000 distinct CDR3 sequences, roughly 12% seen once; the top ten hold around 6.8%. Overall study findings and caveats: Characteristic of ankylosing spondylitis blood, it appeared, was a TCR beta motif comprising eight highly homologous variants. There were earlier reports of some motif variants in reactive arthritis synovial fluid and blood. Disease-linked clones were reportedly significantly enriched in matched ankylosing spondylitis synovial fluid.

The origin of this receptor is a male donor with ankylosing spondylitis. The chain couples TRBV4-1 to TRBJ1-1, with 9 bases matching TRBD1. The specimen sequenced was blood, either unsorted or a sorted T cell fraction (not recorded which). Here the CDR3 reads CASSQARGTGPRWNTEAFF. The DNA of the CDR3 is TGCGCCAGCAGCCAAGCCCGTGGGACAGGGCCCCGTTGGAACACTGAAGCTTTCTTT.